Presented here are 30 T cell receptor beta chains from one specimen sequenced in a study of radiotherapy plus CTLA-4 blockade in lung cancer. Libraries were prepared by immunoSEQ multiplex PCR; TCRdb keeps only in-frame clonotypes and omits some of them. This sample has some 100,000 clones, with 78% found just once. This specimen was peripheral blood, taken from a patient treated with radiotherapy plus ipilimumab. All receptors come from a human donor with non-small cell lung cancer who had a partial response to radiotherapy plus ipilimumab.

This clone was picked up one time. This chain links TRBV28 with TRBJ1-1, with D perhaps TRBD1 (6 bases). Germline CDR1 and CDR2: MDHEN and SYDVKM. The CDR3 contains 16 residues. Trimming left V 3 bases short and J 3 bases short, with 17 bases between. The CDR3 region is CASSLRGWVSDTEAFF. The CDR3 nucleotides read TGTGCCAGCAGTTTGAGGGGGTGGGTGTCAGACACTGAAGCTTTCTTT.

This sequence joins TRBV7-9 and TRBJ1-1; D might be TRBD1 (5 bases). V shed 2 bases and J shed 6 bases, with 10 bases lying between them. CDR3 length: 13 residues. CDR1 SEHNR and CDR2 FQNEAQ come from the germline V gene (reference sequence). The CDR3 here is CASSLSGIAEAFF. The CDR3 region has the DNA TGTGCCAGCAGCTTATCAGGGATAGCTGAAGCTTTCTTT. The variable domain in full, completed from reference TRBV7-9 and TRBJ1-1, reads DTGVSQNPRHKITKRGQNVTFRCDPISEHNRLYWYRQTLGQGPEFLTYFQNEAQLEKSRLLSDRFSAERPKGSFSTLEIQRTEQGDSAMYLCASSLSGIAEAFFGQGTRLTVV.

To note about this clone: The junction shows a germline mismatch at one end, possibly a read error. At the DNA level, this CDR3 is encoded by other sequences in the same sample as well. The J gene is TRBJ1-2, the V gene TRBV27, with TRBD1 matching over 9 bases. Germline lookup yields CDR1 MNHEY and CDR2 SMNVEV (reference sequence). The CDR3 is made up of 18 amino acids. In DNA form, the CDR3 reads TGCGCCAGCAGTTTTCCCCCGGAGTACAGGGGGCGCGACTATGGCTACACCTTC. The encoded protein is CASSFPPEYRGRDYGYTF.

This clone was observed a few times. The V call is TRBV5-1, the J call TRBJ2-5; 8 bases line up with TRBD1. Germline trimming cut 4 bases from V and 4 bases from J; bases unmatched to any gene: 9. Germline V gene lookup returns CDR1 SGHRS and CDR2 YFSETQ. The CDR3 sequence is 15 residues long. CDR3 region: CASSVGTGQAETQYF. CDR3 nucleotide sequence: TGCGCCAGCAGCGTAGGGACAGGTCAGGCAGAGACCCAGTACTTC.

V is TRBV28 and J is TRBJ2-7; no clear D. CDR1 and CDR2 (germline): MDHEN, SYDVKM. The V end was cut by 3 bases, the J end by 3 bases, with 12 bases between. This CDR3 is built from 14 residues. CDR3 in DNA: TGTGCCAGCAGTTTTTCAGTCTCCCTCTACGAGCAGTACTTC. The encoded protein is CASSFSVSLYEQYF.

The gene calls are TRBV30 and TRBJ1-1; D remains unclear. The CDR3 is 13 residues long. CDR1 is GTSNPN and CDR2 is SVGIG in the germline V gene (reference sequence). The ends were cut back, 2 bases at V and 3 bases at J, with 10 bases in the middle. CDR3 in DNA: TGTGCCTGGAGTAGGAGGGTGGACACTGAAGCTTTCTTT. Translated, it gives CAWSRRVDTEAFF.

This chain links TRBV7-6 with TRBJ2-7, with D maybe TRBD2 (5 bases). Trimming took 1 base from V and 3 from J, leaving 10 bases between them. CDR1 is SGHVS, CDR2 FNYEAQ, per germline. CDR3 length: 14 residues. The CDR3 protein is CASSLEVGGYEQYV. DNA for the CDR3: TGTGCCAGCAGCTTAGAGGTAGGAGGCTACGAGCAGTACGTC.

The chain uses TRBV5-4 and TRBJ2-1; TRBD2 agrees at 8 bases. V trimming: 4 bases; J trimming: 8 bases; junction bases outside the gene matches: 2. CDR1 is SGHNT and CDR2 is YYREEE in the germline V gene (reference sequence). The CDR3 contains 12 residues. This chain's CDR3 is CASSRGLDEQFF. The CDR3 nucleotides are TGTGCCAGCAGCCGGGGACTAGATGAGCAGTTCTTC.

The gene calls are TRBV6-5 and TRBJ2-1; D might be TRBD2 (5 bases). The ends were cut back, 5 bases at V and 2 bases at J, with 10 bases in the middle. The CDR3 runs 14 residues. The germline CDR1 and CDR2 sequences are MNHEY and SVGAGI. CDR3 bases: TGTGCCAGCAGTACAGCGGACGCCTACAATGAGCAGTTCTTC. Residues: CASSTADAYNEQFF.

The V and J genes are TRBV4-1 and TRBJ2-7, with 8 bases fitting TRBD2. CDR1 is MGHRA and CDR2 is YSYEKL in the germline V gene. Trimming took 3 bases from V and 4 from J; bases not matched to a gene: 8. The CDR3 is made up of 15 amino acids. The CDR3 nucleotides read TGCGCCAGCAGCCACATGGAGCGGGAGAGGTACGAGCAGTACGTC. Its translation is CASSHMERERYEQYV.

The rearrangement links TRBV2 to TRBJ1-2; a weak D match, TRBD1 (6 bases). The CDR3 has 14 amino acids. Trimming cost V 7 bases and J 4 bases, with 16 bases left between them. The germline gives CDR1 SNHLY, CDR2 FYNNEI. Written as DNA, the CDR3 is TGTGCCAGCATCAGAACAGGGACAATCTATGGCTACACCTTC. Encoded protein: CASIRTGTIYGYTF.

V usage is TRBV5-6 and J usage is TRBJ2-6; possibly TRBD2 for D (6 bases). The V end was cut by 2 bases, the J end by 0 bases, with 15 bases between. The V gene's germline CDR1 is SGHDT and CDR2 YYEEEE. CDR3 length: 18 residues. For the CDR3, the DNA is TGTGCCAGCAGCTTAACAGGAGGGCCTTACTCTGGGGCCAACGTCCTGACTTTC. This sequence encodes CASSLTGGPYSGANVLTF.

The DNA of the CDR3 is TGCGCCAGCAGTGACGCATCTACGATCGGGGTTAGTAGCAATCAGCCCCAGCATTTT. Amino acid sequence: CASSDASTIGVSSNQPQHF. The chain recombines TRBV10-2 with TRBJ1-5; D gene ambiguous. With 3 bases removed from V and 0 bases from J, the gap between germline ends came to 21 bases. CDR3 length: 19 residues. Germline lookup yields CDR1 WSHSY and CDR2 SAAADI.

CDR3 residues: CASSVGLAGGPGELFF. The CDR3 bases are TGTGCCAGCAGCGTAGGACTAGCGGGAGGGCCCGGGGAGCTGTTTTTT. The genes are TRBV9 and TRBJ2-2, with 14 bases lining up with TRBD2. The length of the CDR3 is 16 residues. Germline values: CDR1 SGDLS, CDR2 YYNGEE. The V segment lost 0 bases and the J segment 6 bases; nucleotides outside the gene matches: 1.

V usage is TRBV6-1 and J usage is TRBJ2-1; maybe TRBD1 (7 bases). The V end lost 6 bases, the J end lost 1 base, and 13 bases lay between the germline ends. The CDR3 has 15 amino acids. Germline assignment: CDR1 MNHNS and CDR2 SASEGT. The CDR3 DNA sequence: TGTGCCAGCAGGTCGACAGGGAGGTCCTACAATGAGCAGTTCTTC. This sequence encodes CASRSTGRSYNEQFF.

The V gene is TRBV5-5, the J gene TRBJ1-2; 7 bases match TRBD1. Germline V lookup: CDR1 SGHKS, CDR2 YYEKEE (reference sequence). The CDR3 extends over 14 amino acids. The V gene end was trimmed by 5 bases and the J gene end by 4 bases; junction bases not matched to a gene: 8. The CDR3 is CASRHRTGSYGYTF. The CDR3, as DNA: TGTGCCAGCAGACATAGGACAGGATCCTATGGCTACACCTTC.

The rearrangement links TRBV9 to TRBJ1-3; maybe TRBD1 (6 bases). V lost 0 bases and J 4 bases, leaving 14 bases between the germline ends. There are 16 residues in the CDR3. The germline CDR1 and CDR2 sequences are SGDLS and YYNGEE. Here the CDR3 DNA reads TGTGCCAGCAGCGTAGAGTTGGGCAGGGGAGGAAACACCATATATTTT. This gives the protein CASSVELGRGGNTIYF. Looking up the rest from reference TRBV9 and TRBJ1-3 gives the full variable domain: DSGVTQTPKHLITATGQRVTLRCSPRSGDLSVYWYQQSLDQGLQFLIQYYNGEERAKGNILERFSAQQFPDLHSELNLSSLELGDSALYFCASSVELGRGGNTIYFGEGSWLTVV.

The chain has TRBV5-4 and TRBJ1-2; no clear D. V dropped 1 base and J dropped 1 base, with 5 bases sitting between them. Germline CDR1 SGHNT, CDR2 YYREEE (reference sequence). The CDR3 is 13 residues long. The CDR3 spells CASSLTVNYGYTF. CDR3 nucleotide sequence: TGTGCCAGCAGCTTGACGGTTAACTATGGCTACACCTTC. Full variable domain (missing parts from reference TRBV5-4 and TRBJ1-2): ETGVTQSPTHLIKTRGQQVTLRCSSQSGHNTVSWYQQALGQGPQFIFQYYREEENGRGNFPPRFSGLQFPNYSSELNVNALELDDSALYLCASSLTVNYGYTFGSGTRLTVV.

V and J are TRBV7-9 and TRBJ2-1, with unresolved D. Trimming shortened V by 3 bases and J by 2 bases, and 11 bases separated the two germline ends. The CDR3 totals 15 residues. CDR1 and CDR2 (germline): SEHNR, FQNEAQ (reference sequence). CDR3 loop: CASSFRGAAYNEQFF. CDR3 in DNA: TGTGCCAGCAGCTTTCGAGGCGCGGCCTACAATGAGCAGTTCTTC.

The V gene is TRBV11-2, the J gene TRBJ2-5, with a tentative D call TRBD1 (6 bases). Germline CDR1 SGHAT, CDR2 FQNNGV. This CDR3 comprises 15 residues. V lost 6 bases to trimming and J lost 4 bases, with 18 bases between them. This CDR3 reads CASRTPGTLRETQYF. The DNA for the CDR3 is TGTGCCAGCAGGACCCCCGGGACACTTAGAGAGACCCAGTACTTC.

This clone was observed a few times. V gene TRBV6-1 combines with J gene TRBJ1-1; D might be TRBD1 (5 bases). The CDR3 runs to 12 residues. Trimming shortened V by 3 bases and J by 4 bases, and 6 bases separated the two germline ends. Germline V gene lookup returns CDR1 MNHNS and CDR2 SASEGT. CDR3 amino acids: CASSDRVTEAFF. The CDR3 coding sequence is TGTGCCAGCAGTGACAGGGTCACTGAAGCTTTCTTT.

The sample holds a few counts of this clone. The CDR3 DNA is TGTGCCAGCAGTTATACAGGCGGCCCCCCTGAAGCTTTCTTT. Amino acids: CASSYTGGPPEAFF. V is TRBV28 and J is TRBJ1-1; perhaps TRBD1 as D (5 bases). V was cut by 4 bases and J by 6 bases, with 15 bases left in between. The CDR3 extends over 14 amino acids. The germline gives CDR1 MDHEN, CDR2 SYDVKM. The full variable domain, in which reference TRBV28 and TRBJ1-1 provide the parts outside the CDR3, is DVKVTQSSRYLVKRTGEKVFLECVQDMDHENMFWYRQDPGLGLRLIYFSYDVKMKEKGDIPEGYSVSREKKERFSLILESASTNQTSMYLCASSYTGGPPEAFFGQGTRLTVV.

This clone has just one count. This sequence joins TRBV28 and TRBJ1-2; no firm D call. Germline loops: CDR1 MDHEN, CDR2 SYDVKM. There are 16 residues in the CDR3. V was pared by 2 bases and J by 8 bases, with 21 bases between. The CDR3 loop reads CASSLTERSWERGYTF. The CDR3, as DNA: TGTGCCAGCAGTTTAACAGAGCGTTCTTGGGAGAGGGGCTACACCTTC.

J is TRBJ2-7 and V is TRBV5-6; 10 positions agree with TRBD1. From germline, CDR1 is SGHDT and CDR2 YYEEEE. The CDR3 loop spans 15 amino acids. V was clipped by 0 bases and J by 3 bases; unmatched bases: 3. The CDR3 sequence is CASSLGGQGNYEQYF. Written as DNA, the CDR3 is TGTGCCAGCAGCTTGGGGGGACAGGGGAACTACGAGCAGTACTTC.

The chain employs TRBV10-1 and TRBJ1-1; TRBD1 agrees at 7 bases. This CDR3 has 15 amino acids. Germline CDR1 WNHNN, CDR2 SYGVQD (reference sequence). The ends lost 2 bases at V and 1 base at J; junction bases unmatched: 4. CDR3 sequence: CASSEEGQQNTEAFF. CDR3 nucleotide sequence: TGCGCCAGCAGTGAGGAGGGACAGCAGAACACTGAAGCTTTCTTT.

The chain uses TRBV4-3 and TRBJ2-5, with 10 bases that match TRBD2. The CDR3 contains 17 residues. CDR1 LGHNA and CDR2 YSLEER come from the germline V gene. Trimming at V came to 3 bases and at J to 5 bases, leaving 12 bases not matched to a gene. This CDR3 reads CASSQTGLLAGRETQYF. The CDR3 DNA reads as TGCGCCAGCAGCCAGACGGGGTTACTAGCGGGGAGGGAGACCCAGTACTTC.

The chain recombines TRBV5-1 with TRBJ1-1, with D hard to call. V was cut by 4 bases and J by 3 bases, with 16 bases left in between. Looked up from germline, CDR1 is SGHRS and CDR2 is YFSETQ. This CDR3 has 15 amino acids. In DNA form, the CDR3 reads TGCGCCAGCAGCCCCTCCCCCATAAAGCACACTGAAGCTTTCTTT. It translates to CASSPSPIKHTEAFF.

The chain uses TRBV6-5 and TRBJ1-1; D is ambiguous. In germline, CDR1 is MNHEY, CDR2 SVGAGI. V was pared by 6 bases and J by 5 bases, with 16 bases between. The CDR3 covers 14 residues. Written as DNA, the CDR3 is TGTGCCAGCAGGTACGAGAGTCGGGGTACTGAAGCTTTCTTT. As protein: CASRYESRGTEAFF.

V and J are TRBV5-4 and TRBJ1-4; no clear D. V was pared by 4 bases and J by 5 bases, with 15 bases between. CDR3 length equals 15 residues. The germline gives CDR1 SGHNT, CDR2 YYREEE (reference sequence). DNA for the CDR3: TGTGCCAGCAGCCGGTGGGCCCCAGACAATGAAAAACTGTTTTTT. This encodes CASSRWAPDNEKLFF.

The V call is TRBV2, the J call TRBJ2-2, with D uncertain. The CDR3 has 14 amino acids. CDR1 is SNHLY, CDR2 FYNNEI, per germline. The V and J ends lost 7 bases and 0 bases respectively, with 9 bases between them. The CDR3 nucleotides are TGTGCCAGCAAGAGCAGCGCGAACACCGGGGAGCTGTTTTTT. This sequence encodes CASKSSANTGELFF.